Following are 22 T cell receptor beta chains from one sample sequenced in a study of monozygotic twins with inflammatory bowel disease. TCRdb re-called the 5' RACE reads and shows each CDR3 protein once, DNA omitted. The sample has around 100,000 distinct CDR3 sequences. The sequenced sample consisted of blood. The receptors were gathered from a human donor with ulcerative colitis or Crohn's disease, or a healthy co-twin of an affected twin (not recorded which).

This chain uses TRBV28 with TRBJ2-5; absent DNA, TCRdb's TRBD2 call cannot be checked. The germline V gene has CDR1 MDHEN and CDR2 SYDVKM. The CDR3 consists of 15 residues. CDR3 sequence reads: CASSPPREGRETQYF.

The gene calls are TRBV18 and TRBJ1-4. Germline assignment: CDR1 KGHSH and CDR2 LQKENI. This CDR3 region has 16 residues. CDR3 amino acids: CASSPPGRQTNEKLFF.

This sequence joins TRBV11-2 and TRBJ1-4; TCRdb selects TRBD1, and the lack of DNA leaves this call unchecked. Germline CDR1 SGHAT, CDR2 FQNNGV. CDR3 size: 15 residues. The CDR3 sequence: CASSPYRGLNEKLFF.

The chain uses TRBV20-1 and TRBJ2-1; TCRdb outputs TRBD1, but without DNA this stays unchecked. CDR1 is DFQATT and CDR2 is SNEGSKA in the germline V gene (reference sequence). The CDR3 runs 15 residues. CDR3 region: CSAQQGAKPYNEQFF.

The J gene is TRBJ2-5, the V gene TRBV11-2; TCRdb returns TRBD1, unconfirmable since there is no DNA. Looked up from germline, CDR1 is SGHAT and CDR2 is FQNNGV. The CDR3 has 18 amino acids. This CDR3 is CASSSKGIVVAPQETQYF. The variable domain in full, completed from reference TRBV11-2 and TRBJ2-5, reads EAGVAQSPRYKIIEKRQSVAFWCNPISGHATLYWYQQILGQGPKLLIQFQNNGVVDDSQLPKDRFSAERLKGVDSTLKIQPAKLEDSAVYLCASSSKGIVVAPQETQYFGPGTRLLVL.

CDR3: CASRTSGGPRETQYF. The rearrangement joins TRBV3-1 to TRBJ2-5; the TRBD2 assignment by TCRdb is unverifiable without DNA. This CDR3 region has 15 residues. Germline assignment: CDR1 LGHDT and CDR2 YNNKEL (reference sequence).

The chain uses TRBV5-4 and TRBJ2-2. This CDR3 has 15 amino acids. The germline V gene encodes CDR1 SGHNT and CDR2 YYREEE (reference sequence). The CDR3 is CASSFVALNTGELFF.

The chain couples TRBV27 to TRBJ2-1; with no DNA, the TCRdb D assignment of TRBD1 cannot be verified. This CDR3 is built from 13 residues. The germline gives CDR1 MNHEY, CDR2 SMNVEV (reference sequence). The chain's CDR3 is CASTPIPFNEQFF.

The chain links TRBV28 to TRBJ1-4; TCRdb's assignment of TRBD1 cannot be checked, as there is no DNA. Germline loops: CDR1 MDHEN, CDR2 SYDVKM. The CDR3 covers 14 residues. CDR3 sequence: CASTIGGIDDKLFF.

This clonotype is classed as medium-sized (0.01 to 0.1%) by frequency. V usage is TRBV7-6 and J usage is TRBJ2-1; TCRdb outputs TRBD2, but without DNA this stays unchecked. This CDR3 is 15 amino acids long. Germline CDR1 SGHVS, CDR2 FNYEAQ. The CDR3 loop is CASSPERRAYNEQFF. Full variable domain (rest looked up from reference TRBV7-6 and TRBJ2-1): GAGVSQSPRYKVTKRGQDVALRCDPISGHVSLYWYRQALGQGPEFLTYFNYEAQQDKSGLPNDRFSAERPEGSISTLTIQRTEQRDSAMYRCASSPERRAYNEQFFGPGTRLTVL.

The gene calls are TRBV7-9 and TRBJ1-4; the D call of TRBD1 rests on TCRdb alone, since no DNA is present to check it. CDR3 length equals 15 residues. The V gene's germline CDR1 is SEHNR and CDR2 FQNEAQ (reference sequence). The chain's CDR3 is CASSNRDRGDEKLFF.

This chain's CDR3 is CAWRYSYEQYF. V is TRBV30 and J is TRBJ2-7. CDR3 length equals 11 residues. CDR1 is GTSNPN and CDR2 is SVGIG in the germline V gene (reference sequence).

The genes are TRBV11-2 and TRBJ2-1; TCRdb's D call of TRBD2 is untestable without DNA. CDR1 and CDR2 from the germline V gene are SGHAT and FQNNGV. This CDR3 is 16 amino acids long. CDR3 residues: CASSLVSQRGYNEQFF.

This sequence joins TRBV5-1 and TRBJ2-1; lacking DNA, the TRBD1 call made by TCRdb goes unchecked. The CDR3 runs to 15 residues. Looked up from germline, CDR1 is SGHRS and CDR2 is YFSETQ. The CDR3 reads CASSLSGGAYNEQFF. Using reference TRBV5-1 and TRBJ2-1 for the parts outside the CDR3, the full variable domain is KAGVTQTPRYLIKTRGQQVTLSCSPISGHRSVSWYQQTPGQGLQFLFEYFSETQRNKGNFPGRFSGRQFSNSRSEMNVSTLELGDSALYLCASSLSGGAYNEQFFGPGTRLTVL.

V gene TRBV12-3 or TRBV12-4 combines with J gene TRBJ2-6. CDR3 length: 17 residues. This chain's CDR3 is CASSFVTSNSGANVLTF.

The V call is TRBV6-6, the J call TRBJ2-3. This CDR3 has 14 amino acids. Germline values: CDR1 MNHNY, CDR2 SVGAGI (reference sequence). The CDR3 loop is CASSYAGSTDTQYF.

This sequence joins TRBV20-1 and TRBJ2-3; TCRdb gives TRBD2 as the D gene, but with no DNA this cannot be confirmed. CDR3 length equals 14 residues. The V gene's germline CDR1 is DFQATT and CDR2 SNEGSKA (reference sequence). CDR3 residues: CSAPGLAGADTQYF.

The chain recombines TRBV29-1 with TRBJ2-2; TCRdb's D call of TRBD2 is untestable without DNA. There are 12 residues in the CDR3. Germline V CDR1 and CDR2: SQVTM, ANQGSEA. CDR3 loop: CSVVGLTGELFF.

The V call is TRBV6-5, the J call TRBJ2-5; TCRdb returns TRBD2, unconfirmable since there is no DNA. Looked up from germline, CDR1 is MNHEY and CDR2 is SVGAGI. This CDR3 is 13 amino acids long. CDR3 sequence reads: CASSYPSRETQYF.

This sequence joins TRBV18 and TRBJ1-5; TCRdb reports TRBD1, a call that lacks DNA to check it against. The V gene's germline CDR1 is KGHSH and CDR2 LQKENI. There are 13 residues in the CDR3. The CDR3 loop is CASSPGVDQPQHF.

V usage is TRBV6-2 or TRBV6-3 and J usage is TRBJ2-7; TCRdb returns TRBD1, unconfirmable since there is no DNA. Germline V CDR1 and CDR2: MNHEY, SVGEGT. The CDR3 is made up of 15 amino acids. The CDR3 loop reads CASSYPGTGAREQYF.

The V and J genes are TRBV28 and TRBJ2-1; the TRBD2 assignment by TCRdb is unverifiable without DNA. Germline V gene data show CDR1 as MDHEN and CDR2 as SYDVKM. The CDR3 loop spans 17 amino acids. CDR3 in amino acids: CASSLVGTSGRAYEQFF. The whole variable domain, remainder taken from reference TRBV28 and TRBJ2-1, is DVKVTQSSRYLVKRTGEKVFLECVQDMDHENMFWYRQDPGLGLRLIYFSYDVKMKEKGDIPEGYSVSREKKERFSLILESASTNQTSMYLCASSLVGTSGRAYEQFFGPGTRLTVL.